This entry describes one TCR beta chain. Its antigen remains unidentified. A junction end diverges from the germline sequence, so it may reflect a read error. Time point indicated: week 35, safety follow-up. Every vaccination contained 300 ug of the mutant IDH1 20-mer peptide and was paired with topical imiquimod. This record comes from a study of a mutant IDH1 vaccine in newly diagnosed glioma. Produced via immunoSEQ multiplex PCR; TCRdb's table is partial and in-frame only. In the table there are under 40,000 clones, 80% to 85% of which are singletons. The germline V gene has CDR1 SGHTA and CDR2 FQGNSA. The CDR3 is made up of 16 amino acids.

The sequence came from a woman aged 18-29 years with glioma. V is TRBV7-2 and J is TRBJ2-3; 8 nucleotides line up with TRBD2. Sequencing was performed on PBMCs, taken from a glioma patient whose treatment included an IDH1 peptide vaccine. The CDR3: CASSREWAGGTDTQYF. Here the CDR3 DNA reads TGTGCCAGCAGCCGCGAATGGGCGGGGGGCACGGATACGCAGTATTTT.